The next 29 T cell receptor beta chains were all read from a single sample in a study of PD-1 blockade in mismatch repair-deficient tumors. Profiled with immunoSEQ multiplex PCR; TCRdb holds only in-frame clones, not every one. The sample has fewer than 100,000 clones, over 70% seen once. This specimen was peripheral blood, taken 12 weeks after starting pembrolizumab. These receptors originate from an adult with mismatch repair-deficient cancer.

About this clone: The same CDR3 is also encoded by other DNA sequences in this sample. The chain is built from TRBV13 and TRBJ2-6; perhaps TRBD1 as D (6 bases). CDR1 is PRHDT and CDR2 is FYEKMQ in the germline V gene (reference sequence). This CDR3 has 15 amino acids. V was pared by 6 bases and J by 0 bases, with 9 bases between. CDR3 in amino acids: CASSSQGSGANVLTF. The CDR3 bases are TGTGCCAGCAGTTCACAGGGCTCTGGGGCCAACGTCCTGACTTTC.

The rearrangement uses TRBV27 and TRBJ1-5, with D perhaps matching TRBD1 (5 bases). There are 15 residues in the CDR3. Germline V lookup: CDR1 MNHEY, CDR2 SMNVEV (reference sequence). Trimming left V 4 bases short and J 4 bases short, with 14 bases between. The CDR3 nucleotides read TGTGCCAGCAGTTCGACCCGGGGCGGGAATCAGCCCCAGCATTTT. Translation gives CASSSTRGGNQPQHF.

The chain links TRBV18 to TRBJ1-1; D not resolved. Trimming took 6 bases from V and 4 from J, leaving 6 bases between them. From germline, CDR1 is KGHSH and CDR2 LQKENI. The CDR3 spans 11 residues. The CDR3 DNA reads as TGTGCCAGCTCGACGGGCACTGAAGCTTTCTTT. Protein product: CASSTGTEAFF.

CDR3 coding DNA: TGTGCCAGCAGCCCACACGTAAGCGGGAACACAGATACGCAGTATTTT. This translates into CASSPHVSGNTDTQYF. V and J are TRBV6-6 and TRBJ2-3; TRBD2 matches at 7 bases. Looked up from germline, CDR1 is MNHNY and CDR2 is SVGAGI (reference sequence). V gave up 6 bases and J gave up 2 bases; unmatched junction bases: 11. This CDR3 has 16 residues.

The chain uses TRBV7-6 and TRBJ2-2; D is perhaps TRBD1 or TRBD2 (7 bases each). Germline CDR1 is SGHVS and CDR2 is FNYEAQ. Trimming left V 5 bases short and J 4 bases short, with 23 bases between. This CDR3 has 18 amino acids. The CDR3 protein is CASSRTKSGTAGTGELFF. As DNA, the CDR3 is TGTGCCAGCAGCCGAACAAAGAGCGGGACAGCTGGCACCGGGGAGCTGTTTTTT. Based on the CDR3 plus reference TRBV7-6 and TRBJ2-2, the full variable domain is GAGVSQSPRYKVTKRGQDVALRCDPISGHVSLYWYRQALGQGPEFLTYFNYEAQQDKSGLPNDRFSAERPEGSISTLTIQRTEQRDSAMYRCASSRTKSGTAGTGELFFGEGSRLTVL.

The rearrangement joins TRBV4-1 to TRBJ2-7, with D perhaps TRBD2 (5 bases). The CDR3 totals 15 residues. The V end was cut by 0 bases, the J end by 2 bases, with 11 bases between. Germline CDR1 reads MGHRA; CDR2 reads YSYEKL. The CDR3, as DNA: TGCGCCAGCAGCCAAGAGTGGACTGGTACCTACGAGCAGTACTTC. Its protein is CASSQEWTGTYEQYF.

This clone was seen many times. This chain connects TRBV2 to TRBJ1-2, with 8 bases fitting TRBD1. The V gene end was trimmed by 0 bases and the J gene end by 4 bases; junction bases not matched to a gene: 4. CDR3 length equals 15 residues. Germline lookup yields CDR1 SNHLY and CDR2 FYNNEI. The CDR3 here is CASSEAPGQAYGYTF. CDR3 bases: TGTGCCAGCAGTGAAGCGCCGGGACAGGCCTATGGCTACACCTTC.

J is TRBJ1-1 and V is TRBV19; no firm D call. Trimming removed 5 bases from V and 6 bases from J, with 19 bases in between. The CDR3 spans 15 residues. Per the germline V gene, CDR1 is LNHDA and CDR2 is SQIVND (reference sequence). CDR3 amino acids: CASSPSIGGMAEAFF. The CDR3 nucleotides are TGTGCCAGTAGTCCCTCCATAGGTGGAATGGCTGAAGCTTTCTTT. Supplemented by reference TRBV19 and TRBJ1-1, the full variable domain reads DGGITQSPKYLFRKEGQNVTLSCEQNLNHDAMYWYRQDPGQGLRLIYYSQIVNDFQKGDIAEGYSVSREKKESFPLTVTSAQKNPTAFYLCASSPSIGGMAEAFFGQGTRLTVV.

The rearrangement uses TRBV14 and TRBJ1-1, with a weak D call TRBD1 (6 bases). CDR3 length: 14 residues. The V end was cut by 10 bases, the J end by 6 bases, with 21 bases between. Per the germline V gene, CDR1 is SGHDN and CDR2 is FVKESK. The CDR3: CATRDKGFLSEAFF. The CDR3 DNA reads TGTGCCACCAGGGACAAGGGGTTTCTATCTGAAGCTTTCTTT.

The chain is built from TRBV27 and TRBJ2-3; no clear D gene. The CDR3 is 14 residues long. Looked up from germline, CDR1 is MNHEY and CDR2 is SMNVEV (reference sequence). V was cut by 8 bases and J by 1 base, with 13 bases left in between. DNA for the CDR3: TGTGCCAGCTCGGGCCAGGTTCGCACAGATACGCAGTATTTT. Its protein product is CASSGQVRTDTQYF.

This clone was observed once. The V and J genes are TRBV30 and TRBJ2-1; D remains unclear. Germline V lookup: CDR1 GTSNPN, CDR2 SVGIG (reference sequence). This CDR3 is 12 amino acids long. V was cut by 0 bases and J by 5 bases, with 5 bases left in between. For the CDR3, the DNA is TGTGCCTGGAGTGTAAGGAACAATGAGCAGTTCTTC. It translates to CAWSVRNNEQFF.

This clone occurred once. J is TRBJ1-1 and V is TRBV5-1, with no clear D. Deletions cut 0 bases from V and 7 bases from J, with 13 bases between. This CDR3 contains 14 residues. The germline V gene encodes CDR1 SGHRS and CDR2 YFSETQ. CDR3 sequence: CASSLGDGRDEAFF. The CDR3, as DNA: TGCGCCAGCAGCTTGGGAGACGGGAGGGATGAAGCTTTCTTT.

The chain uses TRBV9 and TRBJ2-1; D is possibly TRBD1 (5 bases). The CDR3 runs to 14 residues. Germline assignment: CDR1 SGDLS and CDR2 YYNGEE. The V gene lost 4 bases and the J gene lost 0 bases, with 8 bases spanning the gap. The CDR3 sequence is CASSRGNSYNEQFF. The CDR3 DNA is TGTGCCAGCAGCAGGGGCAACTCCTACAATGAGCAGTTCTTC.

The chain joins TRBV6-4 to TRBJ2-2; D is possibly TRBD1 or TRBD2 (5 bases each). CDR3 length equals 14 residues. Germline V CDR1 and CDR2: MRHNA, SNTAGT. V was clipped by 5 bases and J by 0 bases, with 7 bases between them. CDR3 DNA: TGTGCCAGCAGTCGGGACCCGAACACCGGGGAGCTGTTTTTT. Translation gives CASSRDPNTGELFF.

CDR3 sequence: CASSEFGGRGTEAFF. The CDR3 DNA reads as TGTGCCAGCAGTGAATTTGGGGGAAGGGGGACTGAAGCTTTCTTT. The chain recombines TRBV25-1 with TRBJ1-1; D possibly corresponds to TRBD1 (6 bases). The CDR3 is made up of 15 amino acids. V lost 1 base to trimming and J lost 5 bases, with 14 bases between them. Germline CDR1 reads MGHDK; CDR2 reads SYGVNS.

The chain recombines TRBV7-9 with TRBJ1-2; D unresolved. Trimming removed 1 base at V and 4 bases at J, with 13 bases between. This CDR3 spans 15 amino acids. Germline lookup yields CDR1 SEHNR and CDR2 FQNEAQ (reference sequence). CDR3 coding DNA: TGTGCCAGCAGCTTAGATAGTTCGGGGTCCTATGGCTACACCTTC. Its translation is CASSLDSSGSYGYTF.

CDR3 bases: TGTGCCAGCAGAGACGGACAGGGCGTCGAGCAGTACTTC. Amino acids: CASRDGQGVEQYF. The rearrangement joins TRBV7-9 to TRBJ2-7; 8 bases match TRBD1. V lost 6 bases, J lost 6 bases, and 7 bases stayed unmatched. The germline CDR1 and CDR2 sequences are SEHNR and FQNEAQ (reference sequence). This CDR3 is built from 13 residues.

This clone was counted a single time. The V and J genes are TRBV10-3 and TRBJ2-7, with a possible D match to TRBD1 (6 bases). Germline V lookup: CDR1 ENHRY, CDR2 SYGVKD. CDR3 size: 12 residues. V lost 6 bases, J lost 7 bases, and 13 bases lay in between. CDR3 in amino acids: CAISPGAGEQYF. The CDR3 bases are TGTGCCATCAGCCCAGGGGCGGGTGAGCAGTACTTC.

Notes on this clone: Additional DNA sequences in this sample encode the identical CDR3. The chain uses TRBV5-1 and TRBJ2-5, with no clear D. V lost 0 bases and J lost 2, with 8 bases in between. Germline CDR1 is SGHRS and CDR2 is YFSETQ. This CDR3 has 14 amino acids. CDR3 nucleotides: TGCGCCAGCAGCTTGGTTTCAACTCAAGAGACCCAGTACTTC. Translation gives CASSLVSTQETQYF.

The chain links TRBV19 to TRBJ1-1; 8 positions match TRBD1. CDR3 length: 17 amino acids. V lost 3 bases and J lost 4; bases outside the gene matches: 13. Per germline, CDR1 LNHDA and CDR2 SQIVND (reference sequence). This chain's CDR3 is CASSIGPAGGRSTEAFF. The DNA of the CDR3 is TGTGCCAGTAGTATCGGGCCGGCAGGGGGCAGGAGCACTGAAGCTTTCTTT.

This chain joins TRBV5-5 and TRBJ2-3; 7 nucleotides align to TRBD2. The V segment lost 7 bases and the J segment 3 bases; nucleotides outside the gene matches: 5. CDR1 SGHKS and CDR2 YYEKEE come from the germline V gene (reference sequence). CDR3 length: 13 residues. For the CDR3, the DNA is TGTGCCAGCTACCAGCGGGATACAGATACGCAGTATTTT. Amino acids: CASYQRDTDTQYF.

The CDR3 nucleotides are TGTGCCAGCAGCTACGACCCGGGGGGATCCTATAATTCACCCCTCCACTTT. Translated: CASSYDPGGSYNSPLHF. The chain couples TRBV5-6 to TRBJ1-6; weak D call: TRBD1 (5 bases). V lost 3 bases and J 1 base, leaving 14 bases between the germline ends. The germline V gene has CDR1 SGHDT and CDR2 YYEEEE. The CDR3 consists of 17 residues.

This rearrangement joins TRBV4-1 to TRBJ2-1; 7 bases align to TRBD1. The CDR3 covers 16 residues. Germline V gene sequence: CDR1 MGHRA, CDR2 YSYEKL. V gave up 1 base and J gave up 5 bases; unmatched junction bases: 8. For the CDR3, the DNA is TGCGCCAGCAGCCAAGGGAGTCAGGGGGTGAACAATGAGCAGTTCTTC. Its translation is CASSQGSQGVNNEQFF.

This clone was observed many times. The chain employs TRBV6-1 and TRBJ2-3; D is unclear. V lost 4 bases, J lost 0 bases, and 14 bases lay in between. The CDR3 is 16 residues long. Germline V gene data show CDR1 as MNHNS and CDR2 as SASEGT. CDR3 in DNA: TGTGCCAGCAGTGCCCCGCACTCCACTAGCACAGATACGCAGTATTTT. It codes for CASSAPHSTSTDTQYF.

V is TRBV21-1 and J is TRBJ2-1; no DNA check was done on the table's D call, TRBD1. TRBV21-1 is classified as a pseudogene. This CDR3 is 15 amino acids long. This chain's CDR3 is CASSKTGVGGNEQFF. In DNA, the CDR3 is TGTGCCAGCAGCAAGACAGGGGTCGGAGGGAATGAGCAGTTCTTC.

V is TRBV6-6 and J is TRBJ2-7; no clear D. V was shortened by 2 bases and J by 5 bases, with 7 bases between the two germline ends. This CDR3 comprises 12 residues. The germline gives CDR1 MNHNY, CDR2 SVGAGI (reference sequence). CDR3 DNA sequence: TGTGCCAGCAGTTACCCTGAAAACGAGCAGTACTTC. Translating it yields CASSYPENEQYF.

The V and J genes are TRBV5-1 and TRBJ1-2, with 8 bases that match TRBD1. Germline CDR1 reads SGHRS; CDR2 reads YFSETQ. The CDR3 length is 15 residues. V lost 4 bases, J lost 6 bases, and 11 bases stayed unmatched. CDR3 protein: CASSPGRTGTDGYTF. As DNA, the CDR3 is TGCGCCAGCAGCCCTGGGCGGACAGGGACGGATGGCTACACCTTC.

The J gene is TRBJ2-2, the V gene TRBV5-1; D gene uncertain. Per the germline V gene, CDR1 is SGHRS and CDR2 is YFSETQ. The CDR3 spans 15 residues. V was shortened by 6 bases and J by 8 bases, with 20 bases between the two germline ends. The CDR3 sequence is CASISTPEIRGELFF. CDR3 nucleotides: TGCGCCAGCATCTCCACCCCCGAAATAAGAGGGGAGCTGTTTTTT.

V and J are TRBV5-4 and TRBJ2-2, with 8 bases lining up with TRBD2. This CDR3 contains 17 residues. CDR1 SGHNT and CDR2 YYREEE come from the germline V gene (reference sequence). Trimming at V came to 0 bases and at J to 2 bases, leaving 6 bases not matched to a gene. CDR3 nucleotides: TGTGCCAGCAGCTTGGGAGGGCTAGCGGGTAACACCGGGGAGCTGTTTTTT. Encoded protein: CASSLGGLAGNTGELFF.